Sequencing of this T cell receptor beta chain was carried out in a study of OX40 agonist ivuxolimab in advanced cancers. Regarding the complete study: The costimulatory receptor OX40 (CD134) was targeted by ivuxolimab, a fully human IgG2 agonistic monoclonal antibody. Partial responses occurred in three dose-escalation patients: two with cutaneous melanoma and one with hepatocellular carcinoma. Of the roughly 52 dose-escalation patients, hepatocellular carcinoma was present in roughly 19, melanoma in around 15, renal cell carcinoma in 9 and head and neck cancer in 9. In the dose-escalation cohort, 65% to 85% of patients were male, and the mean age was approximately 60 years with a range of about 23 to 79. Peripheral TCRbeta sequencing was intended to test whether TCR sequence diversity was altered and clonal T-cell expansion was caused by ivuxolimab. Intravenous ivuxolimab was administered to patients every 2 weeks at six dose levels: 0.01, 0.1, 0.3, 1.5, 3 and 10 mg/kg. The paper reports the monotherapy dose-escalation portion (N = 52 patients) of the phase I ivuxolimab trial. Prior anti-PD-1, anti-PD-L1 or anti-CTLA-4 therapy was permitted, and approximately 41% of dose-escalation patients had received checkpoint inhibitors. The research as a whole found: The antigen specificity of the clonally expanded peripheral T cells was not determined. In the 0.1-3.0 mg/kg groups, partial responders had among the lowest normalized peripheral clonal expansion, particularly in CD8+ T cells. After ivuxolimab, CD8+ T cells had more expanded clones than CD4+ T cells on average. Low levels of normalized T-cell clonal expansion were also seen in some patients who did not respond. At doses from 0.1 to 3.0 mg/kg, clonal expansion was seen in both CD4+ and CD8+ blood T cells between baseline and week 6.

This clone was picked up one time. Its recognized antigen is unknown. Per-base qualities were not stored, and no clone one base away is much larger. From its cysteine to its phenylalanine, the CDR3 spans 11 amino acids. The read is trimmed to its CDR3 DNA, 33 bases read in frame from base 1. V lost 8 bases and J lost 5 bases; the stretch between them is 10 bases long. CDR1 and CDR2 are drawn from the germline V gene: MGHDK, SYGVNS. Genomic DNA was isolated from the sorted cells so that the TCRbeta CDR3 region could be sequenced. The immunoSEQ Assay was used to sequence the TCRbeta CDR3 regions. TCRdb provides this immuneACCESS table in a form limited to in-frame rearrangements. Some clones are lacking; in checked studies, under half of them reflect an unresolved V gene, and why the rest are absent is not known. This sample holds roughly 70,000 clones; around 84% were observed only once. The ten top clones hold about 2% of the sample.

Patients with autoimmune disease history or receiving systemic immunosuppression were excluded from the trial. Peripheral blood for TCR sequencing was drawn from every dose cohort at baseline, at cycle 4 day 1 and at cycle 7 day 1. Samples were obtained from an open-label, multicenter, first-in-human phase I dose-escalation trial of ivuxolimab. Adults with locally advanced or metastatic melanoma, renal cell, hepatocellular, or head and neck squamous cell carcinoma were enrolled in the trial. CD4+ and CD8+ T cells were sorted separately from peripheral blood before TCR sequencing. The receptor's source is an adult with an advanced solid tumor such as melanoma, head and neck, liver or kidney cancer. The chain links TRBV25-1 with TRBJ2-7, with no D gene named confidently. The sequenced sample was CD4+ or CD8+ T cells sorted from blood, obtained in a trial of the OX40 agonist ivuxolimab. The CDR3 protein: CASPLRDEQYF. The nucleotide sequence reads as follows: TGTGCCAGCCCCCTTAGGGACGAGCAGTACTTC.